This T cell receptor (beta chain) was identified during a study of T cells in Graves' hyperthyroidism and ophthalmopathy. This clonotype came up many times. Its target is not known. Notes on the study in general: Stable hyperthyroidism was told apart from ophthalmopathy by a model built on 13 V-J features.

Lactation, pregnancy, other autoimmune disease or uncontrolled infection led to exclusion of patients. The length of the CDR3 is 21 residues. Germline CDR1 is MDHEN and CDR2 is SYDVKM. The V segment lost 4 bases and the J segment 0 bases; nucleotides outside the gene matches: 19. Amplification of TCR beta CDR3 regions was performed using RNA transcripts as template. The TCR CDR3 was amplified in a first-round RT-PCR using the HTBI primer set. TCRdb recomputed calls from the multiplex PCR reads with MiXCR, one row per CDR3 protein. Among around 250,000 distinct CDR3 sequences, roughly 15% were seen once, and the ten largest hold 10% to 15%.

The sample consisted of blood. The chain links TRBV28 to TRBJ2-1, with 9 bases matching TRBD2. This TCR came from a woman aged 35 to 49 with Graves' hyperthyroidism that later progressed to Graves' ophthalmopathy. The CDR3 region has the DNA TGTGCCAGCAGTTCCTCCCTTTTAGCGGGAGTCTTCGCGAGCTCCTACAATGAGCAGTTCTTC. Translated, it gives CASSSSLLAGVFASSYNEQFF.